The 16 T cell receptor beta chains listed next were all sequenced from one sample in a study of blood T cells in healthy people across ages. Then a second PCR, running about 6 to 11 cycles, was carried out with a sample-barcoded 5' primer and a J-beta primer mix. Via MiXCR, TCRdb re-called the 5' RACE reads, giving one row per CDR3 protein. The repertoire holds over 700,000 distinct CDR3 sequences, with 20% to 25% as singletons. These data were also filed under a second study, of T cells of mothers and their children.

Sequenced: blood. Every receptor here comes from a boy aged 10-17 years in good health.

This clonotype showed up just a few times. The chain joins TRBV5-5 to TRBJ2-3; possibly TRBD2 for D (5 bases). The V end was cut by 0 bases, the J end by 2 bases, with 13 bases between. The CDR3 is 16 residues long. Germline CDR1 reads SGHKS; CDR2 reads YYEKEE (reference sequence). CDR3 sequence reads: CASSLVTTGTTDTQYF. The DNA of the CDR3 is TGTGCCAGCAGCTTGGTGACTACCGGAACCACAGATACGCAGTATTTT.

This clonotype was recorded a few times. The V gene is TRBV29-1, the J gene TRBJ1-5, with a weak D call TRBD1 (5 bases). The CDR3 is 14 amino acids. The germline CDR1 and CDR2 sequences are SQVTM and ANQGSEA. The V gene lost 7 bases and the J gene lost 3 bases, with 16 bases spanning the gap. The DNA of the CDR3 is TGCAGCGCCTCCGAGGCAGGGCCCAATCAGCCCCAGCATTTT. It yields the protein CSASEAGPNQPQHF.

This clonotype turned up a few times. The chain employs TRBV7-3 and TRBJ2-3, with a possible D match to TRBD2 (6 bases). V was clipped by 5 bases and J by 6 bases, with 18 bases between them. This CDR3 contains 15 residues. Looked up from germline, CDR1 is SGHTA and CDR2 is FQGTGA. CDR3 DNA sequence: TGTGCCAGCAGCGGCGGGGTACTTGGAAGGGATACGCAGTATTTT. As protein: CASSGGVLGRDTQYF.

This clonotype showed up many times. The V call is TRBV28, the J call TRBJ1-4; D ambiguous. The V gene's germline CDR1 is MDHEN and CDR2 SYDVKM. This CDR3 spans 12 amino acids. V was shortened by 5 bases and J by 2 bases, with 3 bases between the two germline ends. The CDR3 region is CASSGTNEKLFF. The CDR3 DNA sequence: TGTGCCAGCAGTGGGACTAATGAAAAACTGTTTTTT.

The chain links TRBV4-1 to TRBJ2-7; the match to TRBD2 covers 9 bases. The germline V gene has CDR1 MGHRA and CDR2 YSYEKL. The J segment lost 7 bases and the V segment lost 4 bases, leaving 8 bases of the junction unmatched. The CDR3 is 14 amino acids. The CDR3 spells CASSPAGGPQEQYF. The CDR3 DNA sequence: TGCGCCAGCAGCCCCGCGGGAGGGCCACAAGAGCAGTACTTC.

This clonotype came up a few times. The chain carries TRBV10-3 and TRBJ2-5; weak D call: TRBD1 (6 bases). Per germline, CDR1 ENHRY and CDR2 SYGVKD. The CDR3 is 15 residues long. The V end was cut by 4 bases, the J end by 5 bases, with 17 bases between. The CDR3 sequence: CAISGGFGDKETQYF. Here the CDR3 DNA reads TGTGCCATCAGTGGTGGATTCGGGGACAAGGAGACCCAGTACTTC.

This clonotype was seen once. One end of the junction does not line up with germline, which may come from a read error. The CDR3 protein is CASNERGSFMGSGANVLPF. In DNA, the CDR3 is TGTGCCAGCAACGAACGGGGAAGTTTTATGGGCTCTGGGGCCAACGTCCTGCCTTTC. This sequence joins TRBV13 and TRBJ2-6; D assignment may be TRBD1 or TRBD2 (5 bases each). Germline V gene data show CDR1 as PRHDT and CDR2 as FYEKMQ (reference sequence). CDR3 size: 19 residues.

The V gene is TRBV7-6, the J gene TRBJ2-2; D not certain. This CDR3 is 16 amino acids long. Trimming pared 1 base from V and 6 bases from J, leaving 15 bases between. Germline V CDR1 and CDR2: SGHVS, FNYEAQ. CDR3 nucleotide sequence: TGTGCCAGCAGCTTAGTTGTGGTAGGCGATCCCGGGGAGCTGTTTTTT. This codes for CASSLVVVGDPGELFF.

This clonotype appeared a few times. The DNA for the CDR3 is TGTGCCAGCAGCTTATATATTTCCCAAGCAAACACCGGGGAGCTGTTTTTT. Translating gives CASSLYISQANTGELFF. The chain recombines TRBV11-2 with TRBJ2-2; D is ambiguous. CDR3 length: 17 residues. The V gene's germline CDR1 is SGHAT and CDR2 FQNNGV. Trimming cost V 2 bases and J 2 bases, with 15 bases left between them.

The chain has TRBV5-5 and TRBJ1-4; no clear D. The germline gives CDR1 SGHKS, CDR2 YYEKEE (reference sequence). Trimming shortened V by 4 bases and J by 1 base, and 8 bases separated the two germline ends. CDR3 length equals 14 residues. CDR3 region: CASSRRLTNEKLFF. The CDR3 nucleotides read TGTGCCAGCAGCCGACGGTTAACTAATGAAAAACTGTTTTTT.

This chain links TRBV12-3 or TRBV12-4 with TRBJ2-3; D unclear. The V and J ends lost 3 bases and 1 base respectively, with 11 bases between them. This CDR3 region has 15 residues. CDR3 residues: CASSFRWVGTDTQYF. CDR3 coding DNA: TGTGCCAGCAGTTTTCGGTGGGTAGGCACAGATACGCAGTATTTT.

This clonotype has more than one count but fewer than ten. V gene TRBV9 combines with J gene TRBJ1-2; possible D gene TRBD1, 5 bases. The CDR3 is 14 amino acids. CDR1 and CDR2 from the germline V gene are SGDLS and YYNGEE. V gave up 6 bases and J gave up 9 bases, with 21 bases separating them. The CDR3 DNA is TGTGCCAGCACCCGTCTGAGGTCGGGGCTACGCTACACCTTC. Residues: CASTRLRSGLRYTF.

The rearrangement uses TRBV20-1 and TRBJ2-3, with D possibly being TRBD2 (5 bases). Germline V gene lookup returns CDR1 DFQATT and CDR2 SNEGSKA (reference sequence). The germline V and J ends were trimmed by 7 bases and 2 bases, with 13 bases remaining between them. The CDR3 is 13 amino acids. Here the CDR3 reads CSVADYLTDTQYF. For the CDR3, the DNA is TGCAGTGTCGCCGACTACCTCACAGATACGCAGTATTTT.

V and J are TRBV4-3 and TRBJ1-4; D remains unclear. V was clipped by 0 bases and J by 5 bases, with 10 bases between them. The CDR3 is 15 residues long. The germline V gene encodes CDR1 LGHNA and CDR2 YSLEER. The CDR3 coding sequence is TGCGCCAGCAGCCAAGACGGTCAGAAAAATGAAAAACTGTTTTTT. This sequence encodes CASSQDGQKNEKLFF.

The rearrangement uses TRBV20-1 and TRBJ2-1; 8 nucleotides agree with TRBD2. V shed 0 bases, J shed 8 bases, and the junction held 15 bases outside the gene matches. Germline-derived CDR1 and CDR2 are DFQATT and SNEGSKA (reference sequence). The CDR3 has 17 amino acids. Here the CDR3 reads CSARDPTDRSGSDEQFF. Written as DNA, the CDR3 is TGCAGTGCTAGAGACCCAACCGACAGGAGCGGGAGTGATGAGCAGTTCTTC.

Only a few counts were recorded for this clonotype. This chain joins TRBV20-1 and TRBJ1-1; no definite D call. Germline loops: CDR1 DFQATT, CDR2 SNEGSKA (reference sequence). The CDR3 length is 11 residues. V lost 4 bases to trimming and J lost 1 base, with 4 bases between them. The CDR3 bases are TGCAGTGCTATGGGGAACACTGAAGCTTTCTTT. It yields the protein CSAMGNTEAFF.